A single TCR beta chain is shown here with its context. Profiled with immunoSEQ multiplex PCR; TCRdb holds only in-frame clones, not every one. The sample lists more than 2 million clones, roughly 94% occurring once. This specimen comes from a study of shared clonotypes between healthy human individuals. The germline CDR1 and CDR2 sequences are SGHDT and YYEEEE. V lost 3 bases, J lost 2 bases, and 9 bases stayed unmatched. The CDR3 is 17 residues long. Sequenced input: naive CD4+ T cells sorted from blood. Documented subset: CD45RA+ positively selected. The rearrangement joins TRBV5-6 to TRBJ2-1; the match to TRBD2 covers 9 bases. This receptor was taken from a man between 18 and 29 years old in good health. CDR3 in amino acids: CASSWTESGRPYNEQFF. The CDR3 coding sequence is TGTGCCAGCAGCTGGACGGAGAGCGGGAGGCCCTACAATGAGCAGTTCTTC.